This T cell receptor beta chain emerged from a study of T-cell reconstitution after alpha-beta-depleted transplantation in children (dated by TCRdb to between 2015 and 2016). For the study in its entirety: T-cell immune reconstitution after TCRalphabeta/CD19-depleted allogeneic hematopoietic cell transplantation in children was quantitatively tracked in the study by means of TCR repertoire profiling. Points the paper makes about the study in general: Hyperexpanded clone frequencies declined over subsequent months; after one year, T-cell counts and TCRbeta diversity were mostly attributed to newly produced T cells. About two months after transplant, the apparently early recovery of alphabetaT-cell counts reportedly depended on just several hundred clones that had expanded rapidly and came from non-depleted graft cells. In some patients, high TCRbeta diversity at day 60 was attributed to recipient T cells and intrathymic progenitors that had survived conditioning.

The treatment or condition label for this specimen denotes: allogeneic hematopoietic cell transplantation with graft depleted of TCRalphabeta T cells and CD19 B cells. TCRalphabeta/CD19-depleted allogeneic hematopoietic cell grafts were given to the transplant recipients, all of whom were children. Libraries were built with PCR. TCRdb names Illumina HiSeq 2500 as the instrument used. TCR libraries were prepared with molecular barcoding, using unique molecular identifiers to normalize TCRbeta repertoire quantification. TCRdb reworked the public reads: Q25 trimming with fastp, MiXCR clone assembly, productive beta chains retained. All rows with the same CDR3 protein become a single entry with the most common DNA and genes. This sample is represented by about 640,000 distinct CDR3 sequences; over 10% of them were singletons. Of the sample, 2% to 2.5% is held by the ten largest clones. This clonotype was recorded a few times. Its antigen is still unknown. No much larger clonotype is one base removed from it; base qualities were not supplied.

Sample: PBMCs, mostly from graft donor cells, taken 360 days after TCRalphabeta/CD19-depleted stem cell transplant. The sequence derives from a male patient younger than 18 who had a stem cell transplant for acute myeloid leukemia, so the T cells may come from the graft donor.

The CDR3 reads CASSSGLAGVERAEQYF. In nucleotide form, the sequence is TGTGCCAGCAGCTCGGGACTAGCGGGAGTCGAACGGGCCGAGCAGTACTTC. The chain is encoded by TRBV7-2 joined to TRBJ2-7, with 14 central nucleotides matching TRBD2. CDR1 and CDR2, looked up from the germline V gene, are SGHTA and FQGNSA. Counted from cysteine to phenylalanine, this CDR3 has 17 amino acids. Solely the CDR3 DNA is kept, with 51 bases framed from the first base. V has 4 bases trimmed and J has 6 bases trimmed; junction bases matching no gene number 11.